Included here is one T cell receptor beta chain sequence, with context. What it binds is unknown. The treatment: approximately 10-day PBMC culture with coronavirus spike peptide pools or control peptides (ViraFEST assay). CDR3 length: 16 residues. This entry is derived from a study of vaccination and CD4 T cells after COVID-19. Study as a whole: The authors gave control cultures a CEFX pool, an HIV-1 Nef pool, or no peptide.

The assay that was used to sequence DNA from cultured CD4+ T cells was the Oncomine TCR Beta short-read assay. A single record per CDR3 protein comes from TCRdb applying MiXCR to the PCR reads. The table includes 20,000 or so distinct CDR3 sequences, about 50% detected once. The chain has TRBV21-1 and TRBJ2-3; the listed D gene, TRBD2, was not tested against the DNA. TRBV21-1 is a pseudogene segment. The specimen sequenced was CD4+ T cells from blood, cultured in vitro. The sequence was collected from a human donor who had recovered from COVID-19. The CDR3 reads CASSTTELAGADTQYF. The CDR3 DNA reads TGTGCCAGCAGCACGACGGAGCTAGCGGGTGCGGATACGCAGTATTTT.